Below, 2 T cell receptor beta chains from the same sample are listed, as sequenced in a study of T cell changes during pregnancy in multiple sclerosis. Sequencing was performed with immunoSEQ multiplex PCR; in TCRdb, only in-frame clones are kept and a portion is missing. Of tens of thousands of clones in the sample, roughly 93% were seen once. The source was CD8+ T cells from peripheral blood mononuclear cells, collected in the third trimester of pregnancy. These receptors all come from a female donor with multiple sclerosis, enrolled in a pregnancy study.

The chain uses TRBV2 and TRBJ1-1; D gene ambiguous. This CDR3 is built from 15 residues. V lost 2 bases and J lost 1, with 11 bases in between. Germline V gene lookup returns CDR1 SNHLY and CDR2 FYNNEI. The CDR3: CASSETLGRNTEAFF. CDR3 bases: TGTGCCAGCAGTGAAACCCTAGGGAGGAACACTGAAGCTTTCTTT.

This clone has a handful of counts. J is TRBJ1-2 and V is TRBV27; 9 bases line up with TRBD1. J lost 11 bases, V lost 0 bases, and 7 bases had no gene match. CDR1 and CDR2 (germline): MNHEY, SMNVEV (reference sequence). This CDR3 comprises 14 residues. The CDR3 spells CASSLSGTGTTYTF. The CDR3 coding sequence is TGTGCCAGCAGTTTATCTGGGACAGGGACGACTTACACCTTC.